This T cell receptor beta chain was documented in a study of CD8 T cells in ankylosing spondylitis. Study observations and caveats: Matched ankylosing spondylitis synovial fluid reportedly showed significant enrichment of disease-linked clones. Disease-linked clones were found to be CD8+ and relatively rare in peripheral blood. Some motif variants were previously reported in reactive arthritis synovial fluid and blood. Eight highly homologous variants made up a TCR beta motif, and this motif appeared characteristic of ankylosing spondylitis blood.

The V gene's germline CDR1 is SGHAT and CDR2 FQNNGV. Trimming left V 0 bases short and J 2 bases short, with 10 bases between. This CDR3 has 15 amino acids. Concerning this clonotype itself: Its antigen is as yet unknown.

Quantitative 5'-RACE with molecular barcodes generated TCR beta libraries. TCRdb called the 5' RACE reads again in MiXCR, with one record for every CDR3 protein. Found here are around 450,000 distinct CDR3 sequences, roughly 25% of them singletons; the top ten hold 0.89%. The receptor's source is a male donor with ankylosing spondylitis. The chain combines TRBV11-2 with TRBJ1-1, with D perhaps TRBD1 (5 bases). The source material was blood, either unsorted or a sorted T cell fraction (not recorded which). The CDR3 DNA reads TGTGCCAGCAGCTTAGAAACCCAGGGAAACACTGAAGCTTTCTTT. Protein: CASSLETQGNTEAFF. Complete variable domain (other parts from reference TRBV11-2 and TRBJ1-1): EAGVAQSPRYKIIEKRQSVAFWCNPISGHATLYWYQQILGQGPKLLIQFQNNGVVDDSQLPKDRFSAERLKGVDSTLKIQPAKLEDSAVYLCASSLETQGNTEAFFGQGTRLTVV.